This T cell receptor (beta chain) was recovered during a study of OX40 agonist ivuxolimab in advanced cancers. Method: immunoSEQ multiplex PCR; TCRdb's copy keeps in-frame clones and lacks some. The profile covers more than 40,000 clones, with around nine tenths appearing a single time and about 1% taken by the ten largest. Germline V gene sequence: CDR1 LGHNT, CDR2 FRNRAP. The CDR3 loop spans 15 amino acids. V lost 5 bases and J lost 4; bases outside the gene matches: 8. The sample was CD4+ or CD8+ T cells sorted from blood, taken in a trial of the OX40 agonist ivuxolimab. J is TRBJ2-1 and V is TRBV12-5, with 7 bases lining up with TRBD1. The receptor was isolated from an adult with an advanced solid tumor such as melanoma, head and neck, liver or kidney cancer. The CDR3 protein is CASGPKGASYNEQFF. The DNA of the CDR3 is TGTGCTAGTGGTCCCAAGGGGGCCTCGTACAATGAGCAGTTCTTC.